One sample yielded the 13 T cell receptor beta chains listed below, sequenced in a study of T cell clonality in common variable immunodeficiency. Study results and limitations: Common variable immunodeficiency TCR beta sequences reportedly had fewer deletions and N-nucleotide insertions.

No antigen has been assigned to these receptors. The protocol was immunoSEQ multiplex PCR, while the TCRdb copy is restricted to in-frame clones and leaves out a portion. This sample shows approximately 38,000 clones and no singletons; 6% rests with the ten largest. Sample: peripheral blood mononuclear cells. These receptors were collected from a human donor with common variable immunodeficiency.

The table lists this clone with a few counts. The CDR3 end lies 3 residues beyond the end of the read and is filled in from the germline J gene. The chain has TRBV2 and TRBJ2-4; 7 positions match TRBD2. J lost 7 bases, V lost 3 bases, and 6 bases had no gene match. The CDR3 runs 14 residues. From germline, CDR1 is SNHLY and CDR2 FYNNEI. CDR3 loop: CASSESLAINIQYF. Incomplete CDR3 DNA: TGTGCCAGCAGTGAGTCACTAGCGATTAACATT.

This clone has more than one count but fewer than ten. The CDR3 is CASSGTRRGNEQFF. Incomplete CDR3 DNA: TGTGCCAGTTCAGGGACTCGAAGGGGTAATGAG. The V and J genes are TRBV2 and TRBJ2-1; TRBD2 is a possible D gene (6 bases). With the read ending 3 residues before the CDR3 end, the germline J gene is used to fill in that end. CDR1 is SNHLY, CDR2 FYNNEI, per germline. V dropped 9 bases and J dropped 7 bases, with 19 bases sitting between them. The length of the CDR3 is 14 residues. The full variable domain, in which reference TRBV2 and TRBJ2-1 provide the parts outside the CDR3, is EPEVTQTPSHQVTQMGQEVILRCVPISNHLYFYWYRQILGQKVEFLVSFYNNEISEKSEIFDDQFSVERPDGSNFTLKIRSTKLEDSAMYFCASSGTRRGNEQFFGPGTRLTVL.

This clone was recorded a few times. The sequenced fragment ends 3 residues before the CDR3 boundary, so the rest is inferred from the germline J gene. This chain joins TRBV6-1 and TRBJ1-1, with 7 bases aligning to TRBD1. V trimming: 3 bases; J trimming: 4 bases; junction bases outside the gene matches: 11. Germline lookup yields CDR1 MNHNS and CDR2 SASEGT. This CDR3 is built from 16 residues. The CDR3 bases that were read are TGTGCCAGCAGTGAGTTTGGACAGGTTAGAGGCACTGAA. This gives the protein CASSEFGQVRGTE. The entire CDR3 protein is CASSEFGQVRGTEAFF.

In its sample, this clone was seen many times. The missing CDR3 end, 3 residues past where the read stops, is filled in from the germline J gene. This chain joins TRBV29-1 and TRBJ2-2, with 8 bases identical to TRBD2. Germline V gene sequence: CDR1 SQVTM, CDR2 ANQGSEA. This CDR3 has 16 amino acids. The junction had 9 bases not matched to a gene; V was cut back by 6 bases and J by 0 bases. The CDR3 protein is CSVALFSGANTGELFF. Incomplete CDR3 DNA: TGCAGCGTGGCCTTGTTTAGCGGGGCGAACACCGGGGAG.

In this sample, this clone turned up many times. The CDR3 is cut off 3 residues early in the read; its end comes from the germline J gene. The chain couples TRBV29-1 to TRBJ2-2; D is ambiguous. Trimming stripped 7 bases from V and 1 base from J, with 10 bases between. The CDR3 is made up of 13 amino acids. The germline V gene encodes CDR1 SQVTM and CDR2 ANQGSEA. CDR3 in amino acids: CSAKNWNTGELFF. The sequenced CDR3 bases are TGCAGCGCCAAGAACTGGAACACCGGGGAG.

This clone has at least ten counts. The read finishes 3 residues shy of the CDR3 end, and the germline J gene is used to complete it. The chain uses TRBV18 and TRBJ2-1; 13 nucleotides agree with TRBD2. There are 16 residues in the CDR3. CDR1 KGHSH and CDR2 LQKENI come from the germline V gene. With V trimmed by 2 bases and J by 7 bases, 5 bases remained unmatched. CDR3 sequence reads: CASSPGLAGAWNEQFF. The sequenced CDR3 bases are TGTGCCAGCTCACCAGGACTAGCGGGAGCTTGGAATGAG.

Many counts were recorded for this clone. The read terminates 3 residues before the CDR3 end, so the remaining end is supplied by the germline J gene. This chain links TRBV10-3 with TRBJ2-1; 9 positions agree with TRBD2. Trimming cost V 7 bases and J 1 base; bases outside gene matches: 5. The CDR3 consists of 15 residues. CDR1 is ENHRY and CDR2 is SYGVKD in the germline V gene. The CDR3 here is CAINWSGGSYNEQFF. Incomplete CDR3 DNA: TGTGCCATCAATTGGAGCGGGGGGTCCTACAATGAG.

This clone has at least ten counts. The observed sequence ends 3 residues before the CDR3 terminus, with the missing tail filled in from the germline J gene. The gene calls are TRBV30 and TRBJ2-1; TRBD2 matches at 13 bases. This CDR3 contains 17 residues. The trim removed 0 bases at V and 6 bases at J, leaving 8 bases unmatched. Germline CDR1 GTSNPN, CDR2 SVGIG (reference sequence). The sequenced CDR3 bases are TGTGCCTGGAGTGTATTTCTAACTAGCGGGGGGGCCAATGAG. The encoded protein is CAWSVFLTSGGANE. The whole CDR3 reads CAWSVFLTSGGANEQFF.

This clone turned up a few times. The CDR3 goes on 3 residues after the read ends, and that part is filled in from the germline J gene. The gene calls are TRBV29-1 and TRBJ2-7; a weak D match, TRBD2 (7 bases). In germline, CDR1 is SQVTM, CDR2 ANQGSEA. This CDR3 contains 14 residues. V lost 6 bases, J lost 6 bases, and 21 bases lay in between. CDR3 DNA, as far as it was read: TGCAGCGTCCTAAAGGGGGGGGTAGGGACCGAG. Translating it yields CSVLKGGVGTE. The CDR3 in full is CSVLKGGVGTEQYF.

As regards this clone: The CDR3 is cut off 3 residues early in the read; its end comes from the germline J gene. The gene calls are TRBV19 and TRBJ2-7, with 9 bases matching TRBD2. Unmatched junction bases numbered 6, after V lost 6 bases and J lost 3 bases. The CDR3 contains 14 residues. Looked up from germline, CDR1 is LNHDA and CDR2 is SQIVND (reference sequence). The DNA read from the CDR3 is TGTGCCAGTAGGGAGCGGGGGGCTCTCTACGAG. This gives the protein CASRERGALYE. In full, the CDR3 is CASRERGALYEQYF.

Ten or more counts support this clone. At one boundary the junction diverges from the germline segment, which might be a read error. The CDR3 is cut off 3 residues early in the read; its end comes from the germline J gene. The V and J genes are TRBV7-7 and TRBJ2-5; the match to TRBD1 covers 7 bases. Per germline, CDR1 SSHAT and CDR2 FNYEAQ (reference sequence). This CDR3 is 15 amino acids long. CDR3 bases read: TGTGCTAGCAGCCAAGCGACAGGGTACCAAGAGACC. Protein product: CASSQATGYQET. The entire CDR3 sequence reads CASSQATGYQETQYF.

This clone was detected ten times or more. The read gets to within 3 residues of the CDR3 end, and the germline J gene fills in the rest. This chain joins TRBV18 and TRBJ2-3; TRBD1 matches 10 bases. V gave up 3 bases and J gave up 6 bases; unmatched junction bases: 6. This CDR3 comprises 15 residues. Germline-derived CDR1 and CDR2 are KGHSH and LQKENI. CDR3 sequence reads: CASSPGQGMLDTQYF. The sequenced part of the CDR3 DNA is TGTGCCAGCTCACCGGGACAGGGGATGTTGGATACG. The complete variable domain, with remaining parts taken from reference TRBV18 and TRBJ2-3, reads NAGVMQNPRHLVRRRGQEARLRCSPMKGHSHVYWYRQLPEEGLKFMVYLQKENIIDESGMPKERFSAEFPKEGPSILRIQQVVRGDSAAYFCASSPGQGMLDTQYFGPGTRLTVL.

There are a few counts of this clone. With the read ending 3 residues before the CDR3 end, the germline J gene is used to fill in that end. The sample has other DNA sequences that encode this CDR3 too. The V call is TRBV19, the J call TRBJ1-3; D is unclear. CDR3 length: 14 amino acids. Trimming took 0 bases from V and 4 from J, leaving 7 bases between them. In germline, CDR1 is LNHDA, CDR2 SQIVND (reference sequence). CDR3 bases read: TGTGCCAGTAGTATAGATCATCGGGGAAACACC. Protein sequence: CASSIDHRGNT. From start to end, the CDR3 is CASSIDHRGNTIYF.